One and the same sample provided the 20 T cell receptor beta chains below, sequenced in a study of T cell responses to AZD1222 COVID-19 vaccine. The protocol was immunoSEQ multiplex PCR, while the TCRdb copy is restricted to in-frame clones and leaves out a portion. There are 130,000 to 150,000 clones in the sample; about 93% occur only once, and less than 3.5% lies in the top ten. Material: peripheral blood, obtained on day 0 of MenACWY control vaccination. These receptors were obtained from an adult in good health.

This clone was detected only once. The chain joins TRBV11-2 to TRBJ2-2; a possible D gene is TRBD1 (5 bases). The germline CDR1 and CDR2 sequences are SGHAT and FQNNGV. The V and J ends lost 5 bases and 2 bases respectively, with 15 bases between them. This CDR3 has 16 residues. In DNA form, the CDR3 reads TGTGCCAGCAGCGTCCAAGGGGCGGTAAACACCGGGGAGCTGTTTTTT. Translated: CASSVQGAVNTGELFF.

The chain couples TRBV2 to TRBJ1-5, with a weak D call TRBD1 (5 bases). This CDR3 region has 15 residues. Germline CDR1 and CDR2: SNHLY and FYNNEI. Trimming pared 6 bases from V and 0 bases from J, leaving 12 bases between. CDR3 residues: CASRDHRNSNQPQHF. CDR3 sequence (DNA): TGTGCCAGCAGGGACCACAGGAATAGCAATCAGCCCCAGCATTTT.

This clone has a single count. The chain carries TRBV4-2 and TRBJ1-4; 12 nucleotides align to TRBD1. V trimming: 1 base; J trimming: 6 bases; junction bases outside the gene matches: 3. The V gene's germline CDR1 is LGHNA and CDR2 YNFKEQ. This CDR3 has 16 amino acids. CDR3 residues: CASSQGDRGLHEKLFF. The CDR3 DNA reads TGTGCCAGCAGCCAAGGGGACAGGGGGCTTCATGAAAAACTGTTTTTT.

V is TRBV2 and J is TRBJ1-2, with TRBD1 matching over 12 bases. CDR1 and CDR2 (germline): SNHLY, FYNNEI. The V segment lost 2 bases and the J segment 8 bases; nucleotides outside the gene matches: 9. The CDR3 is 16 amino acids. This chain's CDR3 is CASSENLGDRGRGYTF. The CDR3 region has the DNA TGTGCCAGCAGTGAAAATTTGGGGGACAGGGGGCGAGGCTACACCTTC.

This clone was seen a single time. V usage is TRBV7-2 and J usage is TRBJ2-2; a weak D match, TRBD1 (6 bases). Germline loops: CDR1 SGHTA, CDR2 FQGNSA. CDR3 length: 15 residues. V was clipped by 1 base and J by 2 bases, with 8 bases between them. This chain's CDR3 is CASSLGGHNTGELFF. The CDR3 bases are TGTGCCAGCAGCTTAGGGGGACACAACACCGGGGAGCTGTTTTTT. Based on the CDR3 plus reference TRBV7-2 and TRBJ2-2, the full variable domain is GAGVSQSPSNKVTEKGKDVELRCDPISGHTALYWYRQSLGQGLEFLIYFQGNSAPDKSGLPSDRFSAERTGGSVSTLTIQRTQQEDSAVYLCASSLGGHNTGELFFGEGSRLTVL.

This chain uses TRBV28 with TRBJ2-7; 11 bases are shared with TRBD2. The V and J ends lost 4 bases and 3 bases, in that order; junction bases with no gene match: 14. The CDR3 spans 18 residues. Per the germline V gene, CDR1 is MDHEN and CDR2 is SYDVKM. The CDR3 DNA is TGTGCCAGCAGTTCGGGACTAGCGGAAACCCTTGCTGACTACGAGCAGTACTTC. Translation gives CASSSGLAETLADYEQYF.

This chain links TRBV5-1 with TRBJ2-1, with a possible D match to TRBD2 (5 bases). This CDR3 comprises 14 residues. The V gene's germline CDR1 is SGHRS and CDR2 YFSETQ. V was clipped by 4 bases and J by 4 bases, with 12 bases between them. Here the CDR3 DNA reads TGCGCCAGCAGCCCGGACTTGTTATACAATGAGCAGTTCTTC. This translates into CASSPDLLYNEQFF. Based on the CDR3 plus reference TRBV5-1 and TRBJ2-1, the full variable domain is KAGVTQTPRYLIKTRGQQVTLSCSPISGHRSVSWYQQTPGQGLQFLFEYFSETQRNKGNFPGRFSGRQFSNSRSEMNVSTLELGDSALYLCASSPDLLYNEQFFGPGTRLTVL.

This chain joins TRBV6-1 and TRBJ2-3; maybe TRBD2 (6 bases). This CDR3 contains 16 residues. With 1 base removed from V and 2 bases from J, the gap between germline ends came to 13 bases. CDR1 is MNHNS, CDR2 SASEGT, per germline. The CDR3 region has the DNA TGTGCCAGCAGTGAAGTGAGGGGAGGTTCCACAGATACGCAGTATTTT. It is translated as CASSEVRGGSTDTQYF.

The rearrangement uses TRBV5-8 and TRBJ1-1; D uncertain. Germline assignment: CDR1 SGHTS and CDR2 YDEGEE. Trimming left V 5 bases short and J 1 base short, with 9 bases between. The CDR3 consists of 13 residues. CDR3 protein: CASRVGRNTEAFF. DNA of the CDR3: TGTGCCAGCAGGGTTGGAAGGAACACTGAAGCTTTCTTT. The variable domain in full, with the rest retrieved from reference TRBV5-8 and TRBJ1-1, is EAGVTQSPTHLIKTRGQQATLRCSPISGHTSVYWYQQALGLGLQFLLWYDEGEERNRGNFPPRFSGRQFPNYSSELNVNALELEDSALYLCASRVGRNTEAFFGQGTRLTVV.

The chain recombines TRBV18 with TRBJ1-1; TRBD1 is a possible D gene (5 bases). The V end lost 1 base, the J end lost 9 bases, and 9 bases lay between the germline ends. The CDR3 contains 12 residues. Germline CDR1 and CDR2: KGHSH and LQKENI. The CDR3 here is CASSPQGQKAFF. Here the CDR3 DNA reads TGTGCCAGCTCACCACAGGGGCAAAAAGCTTTCTTT.

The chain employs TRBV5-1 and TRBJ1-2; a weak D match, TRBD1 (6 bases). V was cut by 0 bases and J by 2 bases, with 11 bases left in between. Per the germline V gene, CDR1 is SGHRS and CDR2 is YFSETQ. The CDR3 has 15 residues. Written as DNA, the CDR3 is TGCGCCAGCAGCTTGGGTTCGACAGGCAACTATGGCTACACCTTC. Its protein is CASSLGSTGNYGYTF.

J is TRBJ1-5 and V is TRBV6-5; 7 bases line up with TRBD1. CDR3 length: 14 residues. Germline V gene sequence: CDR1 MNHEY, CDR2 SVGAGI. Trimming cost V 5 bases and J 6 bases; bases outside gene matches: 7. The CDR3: CASSISEGAQPQHF. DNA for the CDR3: TGTGCCAGCAGTATAAGTGAGGGGGCTCAGCCCCAGCATTTT.

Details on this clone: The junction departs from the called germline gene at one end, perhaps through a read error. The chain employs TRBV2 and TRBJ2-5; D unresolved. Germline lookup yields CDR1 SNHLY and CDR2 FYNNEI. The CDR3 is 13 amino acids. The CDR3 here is CASREGGPWTQYF. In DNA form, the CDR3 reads TGTGCCAGCAGGGAAGGTGGGCCCTGGACCCAGTACTTC.

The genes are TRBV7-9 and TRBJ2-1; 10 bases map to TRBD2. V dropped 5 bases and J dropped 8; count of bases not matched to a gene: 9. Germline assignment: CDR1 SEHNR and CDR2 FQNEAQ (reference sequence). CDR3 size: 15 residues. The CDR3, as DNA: TGTGCCAGCAGCCCTCCGGGACTAGCGAGGGATGAGCAGTTCTTC. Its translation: CASSPPGLARDEQFF. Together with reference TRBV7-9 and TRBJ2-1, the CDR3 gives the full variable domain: DTGVSQNPRHKITKRGQNVTFRCDPISEHNRLYWYRQTLGQGPEFLTYFQNEAQLEKSRLLSDRFSAERPKGSFSTLEIQRTEQGDSAMYLCASSPPGLARDEQFFGPGTRLTVL.

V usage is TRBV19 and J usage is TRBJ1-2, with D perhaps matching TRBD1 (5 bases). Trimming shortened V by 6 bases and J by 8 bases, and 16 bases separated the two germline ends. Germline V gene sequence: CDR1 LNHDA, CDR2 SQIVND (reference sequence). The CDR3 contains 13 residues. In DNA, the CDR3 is TGTGCCAGTAGATTCGGGACGGCCCCGGGCTACACCTTC. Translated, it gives CASRFGTAPGYTF. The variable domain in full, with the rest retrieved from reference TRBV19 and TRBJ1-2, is DGGITQSPKYLFRKEGQNVTLSCEQNLNHDAMYWYRQDPGQGLRLIYYSQIVNDFQKGDIAEGYSVSREKKESFPLTVTSAQKNPTAFYLCASRFGTAPGYTFGSGTRLTVV.

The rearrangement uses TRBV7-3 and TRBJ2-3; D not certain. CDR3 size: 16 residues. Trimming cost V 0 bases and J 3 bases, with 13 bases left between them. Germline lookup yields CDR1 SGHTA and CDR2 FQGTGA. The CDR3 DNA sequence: TGTGCCAGCAGCTTAACGGCGGCAACTGGGACAGATACGCAGTATTTT. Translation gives CASSLTAATGTDTQYF.

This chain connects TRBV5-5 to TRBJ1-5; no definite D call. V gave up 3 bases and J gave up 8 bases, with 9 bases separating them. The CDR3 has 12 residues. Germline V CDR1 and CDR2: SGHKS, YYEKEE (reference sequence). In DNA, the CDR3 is TGTGCCAGCAGCTCCCTGGGTGAGCCCCAGCATTTT. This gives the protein CASSSLGEPQHF.

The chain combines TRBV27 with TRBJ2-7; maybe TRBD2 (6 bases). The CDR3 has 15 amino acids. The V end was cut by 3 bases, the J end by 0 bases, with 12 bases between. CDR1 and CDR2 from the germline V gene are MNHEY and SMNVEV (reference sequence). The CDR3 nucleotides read TGTGCCAGCAGTTTTGCCGGGACTGCCTCCTACGAGCAGTACTTC. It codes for CASSFAGTASYEQYF.

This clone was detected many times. The CDR3 protein is CASSPRSVTDTQYF. The CDR3 DNA reads as TGTGCCAGCAGCCCCCGATCGGTGACAGATACGCAGTATTTT. This rearrangement joins TRBV27 to TRBJ2-3, with D unclear. V lost 6 bases to trimming and J lost 3 bases, with 13 bases between them. The CDR3 spans 14 residues. Germline CDR1 is MNHEY and CDR2 is SMNVEV (reference sequence).

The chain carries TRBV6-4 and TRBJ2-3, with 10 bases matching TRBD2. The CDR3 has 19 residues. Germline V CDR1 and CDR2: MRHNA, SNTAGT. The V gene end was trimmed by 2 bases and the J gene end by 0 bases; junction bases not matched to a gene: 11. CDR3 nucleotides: TGTGCCAGCAGTGACCCGAGTCCCACTAGCGGGACTAGCACAGATACGCAGTATTTT. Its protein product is CASSDPSPTSGTSTDTQYF.